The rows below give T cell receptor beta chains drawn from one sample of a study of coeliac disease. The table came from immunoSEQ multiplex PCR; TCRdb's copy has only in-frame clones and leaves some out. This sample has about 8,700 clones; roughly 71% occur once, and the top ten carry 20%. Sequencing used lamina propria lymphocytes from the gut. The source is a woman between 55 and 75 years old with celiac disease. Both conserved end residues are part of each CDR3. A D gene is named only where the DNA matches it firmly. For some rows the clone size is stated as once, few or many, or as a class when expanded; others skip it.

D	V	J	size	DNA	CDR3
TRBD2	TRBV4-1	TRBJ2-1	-	TGCGCCAGCAGCCAAGAGGCTAGCGGGGCCTACCACAATGAGCAGTTCTTC	CASSQEASGAYHNEQFF
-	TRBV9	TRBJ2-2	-	TGTGCCAGTGGTTGGGGCGGGGACACCGGGGAGCTGTTTTTT	CASGWGGDTGELFF
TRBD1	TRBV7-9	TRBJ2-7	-	TGTGCCAGCAGCCTCGGACAGGGTCAGAGCTACGAGCAGTACTTC	CASSLGQGQSYEQYF
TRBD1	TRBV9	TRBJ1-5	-	TGTGCCAGCAGCGTCGGGACAGGGGGGTCCGGTCAGCCCCAGCATTTT	CASSVGTGGSGQPQHF
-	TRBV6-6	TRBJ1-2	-	TGTGCCAGCAGGCATGTCGACAGCTTTGGCTACACCTTC	CASRHVDSFGYTF
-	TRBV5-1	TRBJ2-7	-	TGCGCCAGCAGCTTGGAGGCGGCGCACGAGCAGTACTTC	CASSLEAAHEQYF
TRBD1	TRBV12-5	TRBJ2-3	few	TGTGCTAGTGGCCCGGGACAGGGGCCGACAGATACGCAGTATTTT	CASGPGQGPTDTQYF
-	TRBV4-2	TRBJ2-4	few	TGTGCCAGCAGCCAAGCCCGACAGCCGGAAAACATTCAGTACTTC	CASSQARQPENIQYF
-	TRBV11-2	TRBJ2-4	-	TGTGCCAGTACAGGGGCCAAAAACATTCAGTACTTC	CASTGAKNIQYF
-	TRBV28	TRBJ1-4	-	TGTGCCAGCAGTTTTCTCAGGGATAATGAAAAACTGTTTTTT	CASSFLRDNEKLFF
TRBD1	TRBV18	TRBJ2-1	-	TGTGCCAGCTCAGTCGGGACAGGGGGGAATGAGCAGTTCTTC	CASSVGTGGNEQFF
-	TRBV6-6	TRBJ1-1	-	TGTGCCAGCAGCCCTACGACAGGCCGGGGGAACACTGAAGCTTTCTTT	CASSPTTGRGNTEAFF
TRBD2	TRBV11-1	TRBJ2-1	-	TGTGCCAGCAGCTTAGGGTATGGGACTAGCGGAACATGGAACAATGAGCAGTTCTTC	CASSLGYGTSGTWNNEQFF
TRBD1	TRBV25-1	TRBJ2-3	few	TGTGCCAGCAGTGCCAGGGGGCGAGTAGGTACCCCAGATACGCAGTATTTT	CASSARGRVGTPDTQYF
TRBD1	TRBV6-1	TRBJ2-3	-	TGTGCCAGCAGTGGGCAGGGGGCGCACGGTACGCAGTATTTT	CASSGQGAHGTQYF
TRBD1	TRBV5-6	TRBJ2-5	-	TGTGCCAGCAGCCCGGGCCCGGGACAGGGGATCGGGACCCAGTACTTC	CASSPGPGQGIGTQYF
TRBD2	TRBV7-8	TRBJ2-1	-	TGTGCCAGCAGCCCCCTAGCGGGGGGAGATGAGCAGTTCTTC	CASSPLAGGDEQFF
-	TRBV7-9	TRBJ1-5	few	TGTGCCAGCAGCTTGGGTGGAGGTAGATACGGCGCTAATCAGCCCCAGCATTTT	CASSLGGGRYGANQPQHF
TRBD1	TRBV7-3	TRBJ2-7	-	TGTGCCAGCAGCCAGGGGACAGCCTACGAGCAGTACTTC	CASSQGTAYEQYF
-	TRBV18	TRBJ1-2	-	TGTGCCAGCTCACCTGCCTCGGACAAGAGTGGCTACACCTTC	CASSPASDKSGYTF
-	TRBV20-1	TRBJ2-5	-	TGCAGTGCTCATGGGGGGGAGACCCAGTACTTC	CSAHGGETQYF
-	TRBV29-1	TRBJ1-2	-	TGCAGCGTTCCCGCTCCACTGGGGGGCTATGGCTACACCTTC	CSVPAPLGGYGYTF
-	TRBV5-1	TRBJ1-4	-	TGCGCCAGCAGCCCCGGGCCAGGGAATGAAAAACTGTTTTTT	CASSPGPGNEKLFF
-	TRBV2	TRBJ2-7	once	TGTGCCAGCCGGGAGCCCTCCCGCGTGCCCCATGAGCAGTACTTC	CASREPSRVPHEQYF
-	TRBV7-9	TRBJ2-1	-	TGTGCCAGCAGCGAGGCCATACGGAATGAGCAGTTCTTC	CASSEAIRNEQFF
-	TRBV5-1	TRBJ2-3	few	TGCGCCAGCAGCTTGGCGGAGTCCACAGATACGCAGTATTTT	CASSLAESTDTQYF
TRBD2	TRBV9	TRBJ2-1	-	TGTGCCAGCAGCGTCGGGGGGGGTAGCGCCTCCTACAATGAGCAGTTCTTC	CASSVGGGSASYNEQFF
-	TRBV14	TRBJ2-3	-	TGTGCCAGCAGCCAAAGACTCACAGATACGCAGTATTTT	CASSQRLTDTQYF
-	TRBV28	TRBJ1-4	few	TGTGCCAGCAGTCAGGGCCGTAATGAAAAACTGTTTTTT	CASSQGRNEKLFF
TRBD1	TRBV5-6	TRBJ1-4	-	TGTGCCAGCCAGGAGGACAGGCTTAATGAAAAACTGTTTTTT	CASQEDRLNEKLFF
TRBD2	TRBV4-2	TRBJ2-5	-	TGTGCCAGCAGCCAGCAACACGGCGGGGGGGCGGAGACCCAGTACTTC	CASSQQHGGGAETQYF
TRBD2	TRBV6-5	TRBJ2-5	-	TGTGCCAGCAGTATTGGACTAGCGGTGCAAGAGACCCAGTACTTC	CASSIGLAVQETQYF
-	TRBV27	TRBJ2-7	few	TGTGCCAGCAGTGCCGGGGGAGGAAGCTCCTACGAGCAGTACTTC	CASSAGGGSSYEQYF
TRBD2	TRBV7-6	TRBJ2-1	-	TGTGCCGTAGCGGGCTCCTACAATGAGCAGTTCTTC	CAVAGSYNEQFF
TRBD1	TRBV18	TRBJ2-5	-	TGTGCCAGCTCACTTGGACAGGGAATGGGACAAGAGACCCAGTACTTC	CASSLGQGMGQETQYF
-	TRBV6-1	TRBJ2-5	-	TGTGCCAGCAGTGACGGGGTAGTGGAGACCCAGTACTTC	CASSDGVVETQYF
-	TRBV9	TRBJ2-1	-	TGTGCCAGCAGCGCACAGGGAACAAGTGGTGAGCAGTTCTTC	CASSAQGTSGEQFF
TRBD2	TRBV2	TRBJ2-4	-	TGTGCCAGCCGAATCGGGGGGGGGCCGGTAAACATTCAGTACTTC	CASRIGGGPVNIQYF
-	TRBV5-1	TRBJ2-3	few	TGCGCCAGCAGCTCCCGACTAATCGGAAAAGATACGCAGTATTTT	CASSSRLIGKDTQYF
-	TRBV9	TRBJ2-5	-	TGTGCCAGCAGCCTTTCCGGACTCCCCAGCGGAGAGACCCAGTACTTC	CASSLSGLPSGETQYF
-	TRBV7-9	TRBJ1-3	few	TGTGCCAGCAGCCCTGGACACTTGCACTCTGGAAACACCATATATTTT	CASSPGHLHSGNTIYF
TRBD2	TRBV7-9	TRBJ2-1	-	TGTGCCAGCAGCTTAGAGCCTAGCGGGAGCAGAAATGAGCAGTTCTTC	CASSLEPSGSRNEQFF
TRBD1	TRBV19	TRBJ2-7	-	TGTGCCAGTAGTATCGTGGGACAGGTGTACGAGCAGTACTTC	CASSIVGQVYEQYF
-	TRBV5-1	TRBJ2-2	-	TGCGCCAGCAGCTCCCCGCCCCCCGGGAACACCGGGGAGCTGTTTTTT	CASSSPPPGNTGELFF
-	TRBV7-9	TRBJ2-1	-	TGTGCCAGAGCTAGCGCCCCGTCCTACAATGAGCAGTTCTTC	CARASAPSYNEQFF
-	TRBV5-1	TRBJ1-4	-	TGCGCCAGCGCGACAGGCGGTAGTGAAAAACTGTTTTTT	CASATGGSEKLFF
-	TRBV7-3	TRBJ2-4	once	TGTGCCAGCAGCTTATCTCAACGGGACATTCAGTACTTC	CASSLSQRDIQYF
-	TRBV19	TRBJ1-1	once	TGTGCCAGTAGTACAGGACAGAACACTGAAGCTTTCTTT	CASSTGQNTEAFF
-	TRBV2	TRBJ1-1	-	TGTGCCAGCAGCGGAGACACTGAAGCTTTCTTT	CASSGDTEAFF
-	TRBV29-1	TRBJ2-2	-	TGCAGCGTTTCCTCCAGGGTTACCACCGGGGAGCTGTTTTTT	CSVSSRVTTGELFF
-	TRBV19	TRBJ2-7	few	TGTGCCAGTAGTATAGTTGGGCAGGGTTCCTACGAGCAGTACTTC	CASSIVGQGSYEQYF
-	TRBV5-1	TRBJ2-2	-	TGCGCCAGCAGCTCCCCCGAGGGGGTGGACACCGGGGAGCTGTTTTTT	CASSSPEGVDTGELFF
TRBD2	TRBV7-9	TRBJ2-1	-	TGTGCCAGCAGCCACAAACTAGCGGGGGAAAGTGGTGAGCAGTTCTTC	CASSHKLAGESGEQFF
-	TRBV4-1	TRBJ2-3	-	TGCGCCAGCAGCGGGCCTAGCACAGATACGCAGTATTTT	CASSGPSTDTQYF